The 9 T cell receptor beta chains presented below share a single source sample, sequenced in a study of T cells expressing NK-cell markers (TCRdb year 2020). Library preparation used 5' RACE. Sequencing was carried out with an Illumina HiSeq 2000. TCRdb reprocessed the reads, reporting each CDR3 protein sequence once and no DNA. The sample table includes roughly 380,000 distinct CDR3 sequences. Of the sample, over 4% falls within the top ten clones. Material for sequencing was blood T cells: a sorted CD56 or NKG2C T cell subset, CD4+ or CD8+ T cells, or bulk PBMC T cells (not recorded which). The receptors stem from a man aged 18-70 years in good health.

The chain is built from TRBV5-5 and TRBJ2-3; TCRdb's D gene call, TRBD2, goes unchecked for lack of DNA. This CDR3 region has 14 residues. Looked up from germline, CDR1 is SGHKS and CDR2 is YYEKEE (reference sequence). The CDR3 sequence is CASFLAGAWDTQYF.

V and J are TRBV20-1 and TRBJ2-1; TCRdb selects TRBD2, and the lack of DNA leaves this call unchecked. The CDR3 runs to 16 residues. Germline assignment: CDR1 DFQATT and CDR2 SNEGSKA (reference sequence). CDR3 amino acids: CSAPRASSGGGNEQFF.

The chain uses TRBV3-1 and TRBJ1-1. The CDR3 totals 13 residues. The V gene's germline CDR1 is LGHDT and CDR2 YNNKEL (reference sequence). The CDR3 protein is CASSRTSTTEAFF.

The chain recombines TRBV3-1 with TRBJ1-2; TCRdb selects TRBD1, and the lack of DNA leaves this call unchecked. Germline loops: CDR1 LGHDT, CDR2 YNNKEL (reference sequence). The CDR3 totals 16 residues. The CDR3 loop reads CASSQDGEGGRNDYTF.

V and J are TRBV6-6 and TRBJ2-5. In germline, CDR1 is MNHNY, CDR2 SVGAGI (reference sequence). This CDR3 region has 13 residues. This chain's CDR3 is CASGRNSQETQYF.

The chain couples TRBV7-8 to TRBJ2-6; TCRdb names TRBD1, which stays unverified in the absence of DNA. Germline V gene sequence: CDR1 SGHVS, CDR2 FQNEAQ. This CDR3 contains 17 residues. CDR3 region: CASSLADSPSGANVLTF.

This chain links TRBV6-5 with TRBJ2-3; with no DNA, the TCRdb D assignment of TRBD1 cannot be verified. The CDR3 has 16 residues. Germline assignment: CDR1 MNHEY and CDR2 SVGAGI. The CDR3 sequence: CASSYSSQGRTDTQYF.

V usage is TRBV9 and J usage is TRBJ1-1; lacking DNA, the TRBD1 call made by TCRdb goes unchecked. This CDR3 is 15 amino acids long. CDR1 and CDR2 (germline): SGDLS, YYNGEE. The CDR3: CASSVVGGMGTEAFF.

This chain connects TRBV9 to TRBJ2-1; absent DNA, TCRdb's TRBD1 call cannot be checked. This CDR3 is 16 amino acids long. The germline gives CDR1 SGDLS, CDR2 YYNGEE. The CDR3 sequence: CASSAGTGGSLNEQFF.